This T cell receptor beta chain appears in the sequencing data of a study of CD8 T cells in ankylosing spondylitis. Each TCR beta library was made by quantitative 5'-RACE that incorporated molecular barcodes. TCRdb re-derived calls from the 5' RACE reads in MiXCR, one entry per CDR3 protein. The sample has roughly 470,000 distinct CDR3 sequences, around 26% seen once. Notes on the study in general: CD8+ disease-linked clones were present at relatively low frequencies in blood. Some of the motif variants had earlier been found in reactive arthritis patients' fluid and blood. Characteristic of ankylosing spondylitis blood, it appeared, was a TCR beta motif comprising about eight highly homologous variants. Enrichment of disease-linked clones was reportedly significant in matched ankylosing spondylitis synovial fluid.

A few counts support this clonotype. Its cognate antigen is unknown. This TCR derives from a male donor with ankylosing spondylitis. The sample consisted of blood, either unsorted or a sorted T cell fraction (not recorded which).

The CDR3 loop is CASSLGQAEPYNEQFF. In DNA form, the CDR3 reads TGTGCCAGCAGCTTGGGGCAAGCGGAACCCTACAATGAGCAGTTCTTC. The chain joins TRBV5-6 to TRBJ2-1; TRBD2 is a possible D gene (5 bases). Germline V gene lookup returns CDR1 SGHDT and CDR2 YYEEEE. CDR3 length equals 16 residues. V lost 0 bases to trimming and J lost 2 bases, with 12 bases between them.